Reported below is one T cell receptor (beta chain). In the source study's methods: Amplified reference gene primers provided the basis for estimating nucleated cell counts. Sequencing used immunoSEQ multiplex PCR; TCRdb keeps in-frame clones, though not all of them. V, J and clone size are those of that table, while D and trimming were read from the DNA. This table holds some 110,000 clones, 70% to 85% found once. Germline lookup yields CDR1 SGHTA and CDR2 FQGNSA. This CDR3 region has 14 residues. V lost 1 base and J lost 4; bases outside the gene matches: 1. This record comes from a study of blood T cell repertoires in COVID-19. Study-level background: Both acute and convalescent COVID-19 samples were obtained from the United States, Italy and Spain. T cells, B-cell-depleted T cells, or PBMCs provided the cDNA or gDNA that served as material.

The sequence was obtained from a woman in her 70s with acute or convalescent COVID-19. The chain has TRBV7-2 and TRBJ1-3; TRBD1 aligns across 7 bases. Sequencing input: peripheral blood. Written as DNA, the CDR3 is TGTGCCAGCAGCTTAGTGACAGGGGGAAACACCATATATTTT. This codes for CASSLVTGGNTIYF.